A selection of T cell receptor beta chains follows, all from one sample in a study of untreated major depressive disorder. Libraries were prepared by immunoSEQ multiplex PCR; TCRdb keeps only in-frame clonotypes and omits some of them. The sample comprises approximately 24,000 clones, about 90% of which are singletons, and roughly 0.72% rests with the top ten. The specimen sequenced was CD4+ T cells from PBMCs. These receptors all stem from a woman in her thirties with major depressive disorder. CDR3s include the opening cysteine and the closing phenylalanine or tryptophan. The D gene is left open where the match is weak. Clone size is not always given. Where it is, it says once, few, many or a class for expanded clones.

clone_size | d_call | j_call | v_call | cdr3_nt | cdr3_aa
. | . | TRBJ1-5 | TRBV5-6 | TGTGCCAGCAGCTTGGGGCAGGGCCCTAGACCCCAGCATTTT | CASSLGQGPRPQHF
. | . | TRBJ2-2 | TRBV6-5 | TGTGCCAGCAGGGAGGACACCGCCGGGGAGCTGTTTTTT | CASREDTAGELFF
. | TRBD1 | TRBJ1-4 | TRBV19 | TGTGCCCAAAAAACCGGGACAGGGATTGAAAAACTGTTTTTT | CAQKTGTGIEKLFF
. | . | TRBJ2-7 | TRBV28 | TGTGCCAGCAGTTTATCGGCACCCCCCTACGAGCAGTACTTC | CASSLSAPPYEQYF
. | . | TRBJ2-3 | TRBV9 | TGTGCCAGCAGCCCCCACGTAGCAGATACGCAGTATTTT | CASSPHVADTQYF
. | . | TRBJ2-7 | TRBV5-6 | TGTGCCAGCAGCTTAGCGAACGAGCAGTACTTC | CASSLANEQYF
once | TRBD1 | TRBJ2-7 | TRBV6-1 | TGTGCCAGCACCCCACAGGGGGATCTGGGGAACGAGCAGTACTTC | CASTPQGDLGNEQYF
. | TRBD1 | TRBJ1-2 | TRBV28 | TGTGCCAGCAGTCCCTCGACAGGGGGCGACTATGGCTACACCTTC | CASSPSTGGDYGYTF
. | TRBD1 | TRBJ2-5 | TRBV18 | TGTGCCAGCTCGGGGACAGTTGAAGAGACCCAGTACTTC | CASSGTVEETQYF
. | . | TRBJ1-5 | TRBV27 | TGTGCCAGCAGTTTAGCGTCAGGGATTCAGCCCCAGCATTTT | CASSLASGIQPQHF
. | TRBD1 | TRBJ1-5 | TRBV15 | TGTGCCACCAGCAGGAGACAGGGCGGCATTCAGCCCCAGCATTTT | CATSRRQGGIQPQHF